These 9 T cell receptor beta chains originate from one sample sequenced in a study of T cells after yellow fever vaccination. TCRdb analysed the 5' RACE reads with MiXCR anew, one entry per CDR3 protein. This table has 620,000 or so distinct CDR3 sequences, 9% to 15% appearing once. Sequenced material: PBMCs, taken on the day of the yellow fever booster vaccination. These receptors all come from a man aged 30 to 45 who received the YFV17D yellow fever vaccine.

The count of this clonotype is one. The chain recombines TRBV6-1 with TRBJ2-2, with 10 positions matching TRBD2. This CDR3 contains 17 residues. With V trimmed by 8 bases and J by 8 bases, 17 bases remained unmatched. Germline CDR1 MNHNS, CDR2 SASEGT. The CDR3 loop reads CASGKISGRTGMGELFF. The CDR3 DNA is TGTGCCAGCGGCAAAATTAGCGGGAGGACGGGAATGGGGGAGCTGTTTTTT.

J is TRBJ2-1 and V is TRBV12-3 or TRBV12-4; D is tentatively TRBD1 or TRBD2 (5 bases each). Deletions cut 6 bases from V and 2 bases from J, with 14 bases between. The CDR3 totals 15 residues. CDR3 coding DNA: TGTGCCAGCAGCCCAGGGACGGATCCCTACAATGAGCAGTTCTTC. Translating gives CASSPGTDPYNEQFF.

The genes are TRBV2 and TRBJ2-1; 7 positions agree with TRBD2. V lost 8 bases to trimming and J lost 5 bases; unmatched junction nucleotides: 12. This CDR3 region has 15 residues. Germline loops: CDR1 SNHLY, CDR2 FYNNEI. CDR3 nucleotide sequence: TGTGCCAGCGAGGCGGAGCGGCGGGAGAACAATGAGCAGTTCTTC. Its protein is CASEAERRENNEQFF.

The V and J genes are TRBV7-2 and TRBJ2-3; D might be TRBD2 (5 bases). Germline V gene lookup returns CDR1 SGHTA and CDR2 FQGNSA. This CDR3 has 12 residues. Trimming stripped 7 bases from V and 5 bases from J, with 10 bases between. The chain's CDR3 is CASTLGGDTQYF. In nucleotides, the CDR3 is TGTGCCAGCACCCTCGGAGGAGATACGCAGTATTTT.

There are many counts of this clonotype. The rearrangement uses TRBV12-3 or TRBV12-4 and TRBJ2-1; 9 bases line up with TRBD2. The CDR3 spans 15 residues. Unmatched junction bases numbered 6, after V lost 3 bases and J lost 6 bases. The CDR3 region is CASSLTSGGINEQFF. Written as DNA, the CDR3 is TGTGCCAGCAGTTTGACTAGCGGAGGGATCAATGAGCAGTTCTTC.

The chain couples TRBV20-1 to TRBJ1-2; no clear D. Germline CDR1 is DFQATT and CDR2 is SNEGSKA (reference sequence). CDR3 size: 12 residues. V was clipped by 3 bases and J by 3 bases, with 8 bases between them. This chain's CDR3 is CSARTEHYGYTF. CDR3 nucleotides: TGCAGTGCTAGGACTGAACACTATGGCTACACCTTC.

There are a few counts of this clonotype. This rearrangement joins TRBV7-2 to TRBJ1-4, with no clear D. The CDR3 has 16 amino acids. V lost 1 base, J lost 0 bases, and 9 bases lay in between. The V gene's germline CDR1 is SGHTA and CDR2 FQGNSA. The CDR3 loop is CASSLGKRSTNEKLFF. For the CDR3, the DNA is TGTGCCAGCAGCTTAGGGAAAAGGTCAACTAATGAAAAACTGTTTTTT. Full variable domain (missing parts from reference TRBV7-2 and TRBJ1-4): GAGVSQSPSNKVTEKGKDVELRCDPISGHTALYWYRQSLGQGLEFLIYFQGNSAPDKSGLPSDRFSAERTGGSVSTLTIQRTQQEDSAVYLCASSLGKRSTNEKLFFGSGTQLSVL.

This clonotype was counted only a few times. The V gene is TRBV12-3 or TRBV12-4, the J gene TRBJ1-5; TRBD1 matches at 7 bases. The CDR3 spans 15 residues. V was pared by 5 bases and J by 3 bases, with 7 bases of the junction left unmatched. DNA of the CDR3: TGTGCCAGCAGTCAACAACAGGGGACCAATCAGCCCCAGCATTTT. Encoded protein: CASSQQQGTNQPQHF.

In this sample, this clonotype turned up a few times. The chain employs TRBV20-1 and TRBJ2-4; unclear D gene. V was shortened by 6 bases and J by 1 base, with 10 bases between the two germline ends. Germline V gives CDR1 DFQATT, CDR2 SNEGSKA (reference sequence). This CDR3 region has 13 residues. This CDR3 reads CSAVEVAKNIQYF. Here the CDR3 DNA reads TGCAGTGCGGTAGAGGTGGCCAAAAACATTCAGTACTTC.